This is a list of T cell receptor beta chains from one sample in a study of cytomegalovirus exposure and HLA in healthy donors. Assay used: immunoSEQ multiplex PCR; TCRdb lists only in-frame clones, some missing. Of 150,000 to 250,000 clones detected, about 81% appear once; the ten largest clones hold roughly 1.2%. Sequenced sample: PBMCs. The origin of the receptors is a woman aged 30 to 39 in good health and CMV-seronegative. Each CDR3 is given with its conserved first and last residue. Fields, in order: V gene, D gene, clone size, CDR3 length, J gene, CDR3 protein, CDR3 DNA. A D gene is named only where the DNA matches it firmly. Expanded clones are given a class, and other clones once, few, many or no size at all.

>TRBV5-8|-|once|13|TRBJ2-7
CASSSGETYEQYF
TGTGCCAGCAGCTCCGGTGAGACCTACGAGCAGTACTTC
>TRBV5-1|TRBD1|once|14|TRBJ1-4
CASSQGQVNEKLFF
TGCGCCAGCAGCCAGGGACAGGTTAATGAAAAACTGTTTTTT
>TRBV30|-|-|13|TRBJ1-2
CAWSVGGARGYTF
TGTGCCTGGAGTGTAGGGGGGGCGCGCGGCTACACCTTC
>TRBV5-1|-|-|14|TRBJ1-1
CASSSDSMNTEAFF
TGCGCCAGCAGCTCTGACAGTATGAACACTGAAGCTTTCTTT
>TRBV5-1|TRBD2|once|15|TRBJ2-7
CASSLVSGGPGEQYF
TGCGCCAGCAGCTTGGTGTCGGGAGGGCCAGGCGAGCAGTACTTC
>TRBV5-1|TRBD1|-|15|TRBJ1-1
CASSFGTGTNTEAFF
TGCGCCAGCAGCTTTGGGACAGGTACGAACACTGAAGCTTTCTTT
>TRBV10-3|-|many|13|TRBJ1-5
CAIKGGIVQPQHF
TGTGCCATCAAGGGAGGGATCGTACAGCCCCAGCATTTT
>TRBV4-1|-|-|16|TRBJ2-1
CASSFPTRGLSDEQFF
TGCGCCAGCAGCTTTCCGACACGGGGACTGTCGGATGAGCAGTTCTTC
>TRBV10-2|TRBD1|few|14|TRBJ2-7
CASRRDRGAGEQYF
TGCGCCAGCAGGAGGGACAGGGGGGCTGGCGAGCAGTACTTC
>TRBV14|-|-|15|TRBJ1-1
CASSQVGQGNTEAFF
TGTGCCAGCAGCCAAGTTGGGCAGGGGAACACTGAAGCTTTCTTT
>TRBV10-3|-|-|14|TRBJ2-3
CAIKGSFYTDTQYF
TGTGCCATCAAAGGGAGCTTTTATACAGATACGCAGTATTTT
>TRBV20-1|-|-|11|TRBJ1-1
CSARAGEEAFF
TGCAGTGCTAGGGCGGGGGAGGAAGCTTTCTTT
>TRBV6-1|-|once|14|TRBJ1-5
CASRNGGYNQPQHF
TGTGCCAGCAGAAACGGGGGGTACAATCAGCCCCAGCATTTT
>TRBV30|TRBD2|-|14|TRBJ2-2
CAWSAGVRRGELFF
TGTGCCTGGAGCGCGGGGGTCCGGAGGGGGGAGCTGTTTTTT
>TRBV5-1|-|-|14|TRBJ2-3
CASSSHIGIDTQYF
TGCGCCAGCAGCTCTCACATTGGTATAGATACGCAGTATTTT
>TRBV28|-|-|14|TRBJ1-5
CASTTRGRDQPQHF
TGTGCCAGCACCACGAGGGGGAGGGATCAGCCCCAGCATTTT
>TRBV5-1|-|few|16|TRBJ2-3
CASSLDLQGSTDTQYF
TGCGCCAGCAGCTTGGACCTACAGGGTAGCACAGATACGCAGTATTTT
>TRBV6-1|-|-|14|TRBJ1-3
CASSGKGAGNTIYF
TGTGCCAGCTCAGGGAAGGGGGCTGGAAACACCATATATTTT
>TRBV28|-|-|14|TRBJ2-1
CASSLGRRVNEQFF
TGTGCCAGCAGCCTGGGGCGCAGGGTAAATGAGCAGTTCTTC
>TRBV18|TRBD1|-|15|TRBJ1-3
CASSPGQTSGNTIYF
TGTGCCAGCTCACCGGGACAGACCTCTGGAAACACCATATATTTT
>TRBV7-8|-|once|13|TRBJ1-5
CASSLTEEGPQHF
TGTGCCAGCAGCTTAACAGAAGAGGGGCCCCAGCATTTT
>TRBV19|TRBD1|-|16|TRBJ1-6
CASRAATGAYNSPLHF
TGTGCCAGTAGAGCCGCAACAGGGGCCTATAATTCACCCCTCCACTTT
>TRBV2|TRBD1|-|12|TRBJ2-4
CASSGQGAGSLF
TGTGCCAGCAGTGGACAGGGGGCGGGGTCTCTCTTC
>TRBV19|-|-|16|TRBJ2-7
CASSINGGTDSYEQYF
TGTGCCAGTAGTATAAATGGGGGGACAGACTCCTACGAGCAGTACTTC
>TRBV6-5|-|once|11|TRBJ1-3
CASSIGNTIYF
TGTGCCAGCAGTATAGGAAACACCATATATTTT
>TRBV10-2|TRBD1|once|16|TRBJ1-2
CASSDSLGTGGGGYTF
TGCGCCAGCAGTGATTCTCTCGGGACAGGGGGCGGTGGCTACACCTTC
>TRBV6-1|TRBD2|-|19|TRBJ2-1
CASSERGGTSGRFRNEQFF
TGTGCCAGCAGTGAGCGGGGGGGGACTAGCGGGAGGTTTCGCAATGAGCAGTTCTTC
>TRBV9|TRBD1|-|15|TRBJ1-2
CASSLQGRVGDGYTF
TGTGCCAGCAGCCTACAGGGGCGGGTAGGGGATGGCTACACCTTC
>TRBV7-9|TRBD1|-|15|TRBJ1-1
CASNRQGTVGTEAFF
TGTGCCAGCAACAGACAGGGAACGGTCGGCACTGAAGCTTTCTTT
>TRBV5-1|TRBD1|-|16|TRBJ2-1
CASSLATGQPYNEQFF
TGCGCCAGCAGCTTAGCCACGGGACAGCCATACAATGAGCAGTTCTTC
>TRBV7-9|TRBD2|-|13|TRBJ2-2
CAWRGADTGELFF
TGTGCCTGGCGGGGGGCGGACACCGGGGAGCTGTTTTTT
>TRBV9|-|once|13|TRBJ2-2
CASSEGPPGELFF
TGTGCCAGCAGCGAGGGGCCGCCCGGGGAGCTGTTTTTT
>TRBV20-1|-|-|11|TRBJ2-5
CSHTEGETQYF
TGCAGCCATACCGAGGGAGAGACCCAGTACTTC
>TRBV11-2|-|-|13|TRBJ2-7
CASTLLSTSEQYF
TGTGCCAGCACCCTTTTATCTACGAGCGAGCAGTACTTC
>TRBV7-9|-|-|16|TRBJ2-7
CASSLGSAPRAYEQYF
TGTGCCAGCAGCTTAGGTTCCGCCCCGAGGGCCTACGAGCAGTACTTC
>TRBV28|TRBD1|-|15|TRBJ1-2
CAILPEQGAYYGYTF
TGTGCCATCCTTCCTGAACAGGGGGCCTACTATGGCTACACCTTC
>TRBV5-1|TRBD1|-|15|TRBJ1-1
CASSLPDRGNTEAFF
TGCGCCAGCAGTTTACCAGACAGGGGGAACACTGAAGCTTTCTTT
>TRBV4-2|-|-|16|TRBJ1-2
CASSRELDSQFYGYTF
TGTGCCAGCAGCCGGGAATTAGACAGCCAATTCTATGGCTACACCTTC
>TRBV28|-|-|16|TRBJ1-5
CASSPAGRGANQPQHF
TGTGCCAGCAGTCCTGCCGGGAGGGGGGCTAATCAGCCCCAGCATTTT
>TRBV28|TRBD1|-|15|TRBJ2-7
CASRSGTGLGYEQYF
TGTGCCAGCAGATCCGGGACAGGGCTGGGGTACGAGCAGTACTTC
>TRBV30|TRBD1|-|13|TRBJ1-5
CAWTQGAGQPQHF
TGTGCCTGGACACAGGGGGCAGGGCAGCCCCAGCATTTT
>TRBV5-5|-|-|13|TRBJ1-1
CASSSGPNTEAFF
TGTGCCAGCAGCTCAGGTCCGAACACTGAAGCTTTCTTT
>TRBV4-1|TRBD1|-|16|TRBJ1-6
CASSQQGATYNSPLHF
TGCGCCAGCAGCCAACAGGGGGCAACCTATAATTCACCCCTCCACTTT
>TRBV2|TRBD2|-|16|TRBJ2-3
CASSEQTSGLTDTQYF
TGTGCCAGCAGTGAACAGACTAGCGGACTCACAGATACGCAGTATTTT
>TRBV6-5|-|-|12|TRBJ1-1
CATVPRFAEAFF
TGTGCCACAGTGCCGAGGTTCGCTGAAGCTTTCTTT